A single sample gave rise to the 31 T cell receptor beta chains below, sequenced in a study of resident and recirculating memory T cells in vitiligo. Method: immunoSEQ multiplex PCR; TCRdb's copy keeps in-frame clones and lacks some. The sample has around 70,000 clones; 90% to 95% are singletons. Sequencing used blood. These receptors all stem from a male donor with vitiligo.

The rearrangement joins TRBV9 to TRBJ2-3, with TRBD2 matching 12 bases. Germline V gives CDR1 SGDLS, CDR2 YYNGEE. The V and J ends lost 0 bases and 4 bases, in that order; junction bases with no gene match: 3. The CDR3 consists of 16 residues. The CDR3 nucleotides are TGTGCCAGCAGCGTAGCTAGCGGGGGGGCATCAGATACGCAGTATTTT. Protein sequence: CASSVASGGASDTQYF. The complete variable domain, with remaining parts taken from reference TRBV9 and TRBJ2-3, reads DSGVTQTPKHLITATGQRVTLRCSPRSGDLSVYWYQQSLDQGLQFLIQYYNGEERAKGNILERFSAQQFPDLHSELNLSSLELGDSALYFCASSVASGGASDTQYFGPGTRLTVL.

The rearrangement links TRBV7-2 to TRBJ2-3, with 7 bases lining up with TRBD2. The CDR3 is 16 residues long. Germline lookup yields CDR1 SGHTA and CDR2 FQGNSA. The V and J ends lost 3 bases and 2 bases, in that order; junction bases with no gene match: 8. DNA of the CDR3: TGTGCCAGCAGCTTCCTAGCGGCGGGTAACACAGATACGCAGTATTTT. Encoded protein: CASSFLAAGNTDTQYF.

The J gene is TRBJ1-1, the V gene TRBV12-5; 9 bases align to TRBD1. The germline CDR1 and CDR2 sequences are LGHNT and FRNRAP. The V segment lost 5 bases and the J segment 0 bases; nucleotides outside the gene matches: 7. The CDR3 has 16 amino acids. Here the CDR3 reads CASGLQGQGMNTEAFF. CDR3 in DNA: TGTGCTAGTGGTCTACAAGGACAGGGGATGAACACTGAAGCTTTCTTT. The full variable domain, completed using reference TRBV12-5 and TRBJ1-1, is DARVTQTPRHKVTEMGQEVTMRCQPILGHNTVFWYRQTMMQGLELLAYFRNRAPLDDSGMPKDRFSAEMPDATLATLKIQPSEPRDSAVYFCASGLQGQGMNTEAFFGQGTRLTVV.

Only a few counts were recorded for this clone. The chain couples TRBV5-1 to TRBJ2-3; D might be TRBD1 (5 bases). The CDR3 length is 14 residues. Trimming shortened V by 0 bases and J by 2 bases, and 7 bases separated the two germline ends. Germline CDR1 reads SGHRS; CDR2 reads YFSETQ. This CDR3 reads CASSLGQHTDTQYF. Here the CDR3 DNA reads TGCGCCAGCAGCTTGGGACAGCACACAGATACGCAGTATTTT.

CDR3 sequence (DNA): TGCGCCAGCAGCCCTCGTCCCGGGACTGAAGCTTTCTTT. Amino acids: CASSPRPGTEAFF. This rearrangement joins TRBV5-1 to TRBJ1-1; D call uncertain. The ends were cut back, 4 bases at V and 5 bases at J, with 12 bases in the middle. The length of the CDR3 is 13 residues. Per the germline V gene, CDR1 is SGHRS and CDR2 is YFSETQ.

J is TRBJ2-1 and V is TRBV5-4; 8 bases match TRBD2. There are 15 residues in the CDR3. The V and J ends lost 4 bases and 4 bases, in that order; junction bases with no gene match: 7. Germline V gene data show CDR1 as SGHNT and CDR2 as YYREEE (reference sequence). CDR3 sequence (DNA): TGTGCCAGCAGCCCGGGAGGGGGGCGGTACAATGAGCAGTTCTTC. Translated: CASSPGGGRYNEQFF. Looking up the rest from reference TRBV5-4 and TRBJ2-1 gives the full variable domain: ETGVTQSPTHLIKTRGQQVTLRCSSQSGHNTVSWYQQALGQGPQFIFQYYREEENGRGNFPPRFSGLQFPNYSSELNVNALELDDSALYLCASSPGGGRYNEQFFGPGTRLTVL.

The CDR3 region is CASSMGLLRYNEQFF. In DNA, the CDR3 is TGTGCCAGTAGTATGGGCCTACTCAGGTACAATGAGCAGTTCTTC. The chain carries TRBV19 and TRBJ2-1; D gene unclear. This CDR3 contains 15 residues. Germline values: CDR1 LNHDA, CDR2 SQIVND (reference sequence). The V end lost 3 bases, the J end lost 4 bases, and 13 bases lay between the germline ends.

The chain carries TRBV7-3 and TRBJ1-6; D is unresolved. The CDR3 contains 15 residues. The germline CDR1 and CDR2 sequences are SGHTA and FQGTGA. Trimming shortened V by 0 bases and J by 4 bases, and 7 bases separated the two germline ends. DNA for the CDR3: TGTGCCAGCAGCTTAACCACAGAATATAATTCACCCCTCCACTTT. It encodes CASSLTTEYNSPLHF.

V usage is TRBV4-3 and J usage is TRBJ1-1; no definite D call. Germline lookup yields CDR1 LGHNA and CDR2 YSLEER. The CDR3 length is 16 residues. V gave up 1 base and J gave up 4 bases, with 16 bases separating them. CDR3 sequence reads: CASSQAHGPRGTEAFF. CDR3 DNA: TGCGCCAGCAGCCAAGCACATGGGCCACGGGGCACTGAAGCTTTCTTT.

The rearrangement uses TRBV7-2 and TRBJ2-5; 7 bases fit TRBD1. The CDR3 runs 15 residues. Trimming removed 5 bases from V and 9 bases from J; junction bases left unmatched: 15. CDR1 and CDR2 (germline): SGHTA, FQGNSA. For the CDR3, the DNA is TGTGCCAGCAGCCCTACCGGGACAGTGCCCCAGGCCCAGTACTTC. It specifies CASSPTGTVPQAQYF.

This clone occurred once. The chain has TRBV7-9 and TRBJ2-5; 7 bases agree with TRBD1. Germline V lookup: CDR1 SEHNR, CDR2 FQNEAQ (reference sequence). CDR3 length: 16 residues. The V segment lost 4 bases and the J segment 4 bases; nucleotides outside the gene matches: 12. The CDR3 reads CASSSTPAGGRETQYF. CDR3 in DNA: TGTGCCAGCAGCTCGACCCCGGCAGGGGGAAGAGAGACCCAGTACTTC. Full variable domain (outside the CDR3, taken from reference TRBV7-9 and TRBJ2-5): DTGVSQNPRHKITKRGQNVTFRCDPISEHNRLYWYRQTLGQGPEFLTYFQNEAQLEKSRLLSDRFSAERPKGSFSTLEIQRTEQGDSAMYLCASSSTPAGGRETQYFGPGTRLLVL.

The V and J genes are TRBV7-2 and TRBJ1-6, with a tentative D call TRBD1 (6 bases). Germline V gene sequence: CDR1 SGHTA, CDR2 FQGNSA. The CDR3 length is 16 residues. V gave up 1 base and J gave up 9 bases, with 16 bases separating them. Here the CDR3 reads CASSLVRGASGSPLHF. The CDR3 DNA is TGTGCCAGCAGCTTAGTCAGGGGCGCCTCCGGTTCACCCCTCCACTTT.

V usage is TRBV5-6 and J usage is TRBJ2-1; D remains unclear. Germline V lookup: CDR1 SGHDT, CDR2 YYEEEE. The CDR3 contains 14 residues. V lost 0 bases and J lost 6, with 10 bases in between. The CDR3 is CASSLVPRFNEQFF. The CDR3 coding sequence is TGTGCCAGCAGCTTGGTCCCGAGATTCAATGAGCAGTTCTTC.

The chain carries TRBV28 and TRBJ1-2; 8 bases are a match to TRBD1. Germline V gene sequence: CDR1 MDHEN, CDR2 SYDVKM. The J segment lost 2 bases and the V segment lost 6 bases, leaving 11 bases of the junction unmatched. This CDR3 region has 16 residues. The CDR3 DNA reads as TGTGCCAGCAGCCTACCCACAGGGGGATTCAACTATGGCTACACCTTC. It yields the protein CASSLPTGGFNYGYTF.

The chain's CDR3 is CASLRPGGTEAFF. CDR3 nucleotides: TGTGCCAGCCTTCGGCCGGGGGGCACTGAAGCTTTCTTT. This chain connects TRBV6-5 to TRBJ1-1, with a tentative D call TRBD1 (5 bases). Looked up from germline, CDR1 is MNHEY and CDR2 is SVGAGI. With 8 bases removed from V and 4 bases from J, the gap between germline ends came to 14 bases. The CDR3 consists of 13 residues.

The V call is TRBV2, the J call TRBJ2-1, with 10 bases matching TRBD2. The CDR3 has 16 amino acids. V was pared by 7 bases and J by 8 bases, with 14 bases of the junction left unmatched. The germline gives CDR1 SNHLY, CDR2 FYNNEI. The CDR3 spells CASKARALAGWDEQFF. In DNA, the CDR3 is TGTGCCAGCAAAGCACGGGCACTAGCGGGGTGGGATGAGCAGTTCTTC. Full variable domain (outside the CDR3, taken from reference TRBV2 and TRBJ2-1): EPEVTQTPSHQVTQMGQEVILRCVPISNHLYFYWYRQILGQKVEFLVSFYNNEISEKSEIFDDQFSVERPDGSNFTLKIRSTKLEDSAMYFCASKARALAGWDEQFFGPGTRLTVL.

CDR3 DNA sequence: TGTGCCAGCTCACCCACTAGCGGGGGGGCCGGGTCCTACAATGAGCAGTTCTTC. Translated, it gives CASSPTSGGAGSYNEQFF. The rearrangement links TRBV18 to TRBJ2-1, with TRBD2 matching 13 bases. V was clipped by 3 bases and J by 1 base; unmatched bases: 6. The CDR3 spans 18 residues. CDR1 KGHSH and CDR2 LQKENI come from the germline V gene.

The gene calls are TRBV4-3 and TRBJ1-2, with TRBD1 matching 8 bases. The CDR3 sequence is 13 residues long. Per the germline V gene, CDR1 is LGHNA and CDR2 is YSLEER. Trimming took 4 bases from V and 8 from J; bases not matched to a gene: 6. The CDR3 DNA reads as TGCGCCAGCAGCCTTCAGGGGGCGCAAGGCTACACCTTC. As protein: CASSLQGAQGYTF.

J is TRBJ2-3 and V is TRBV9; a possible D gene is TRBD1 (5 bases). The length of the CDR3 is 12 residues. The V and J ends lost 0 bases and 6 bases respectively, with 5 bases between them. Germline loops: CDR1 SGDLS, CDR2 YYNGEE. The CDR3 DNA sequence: TGTGCCAGCAGCGTAGACAGGGATACGCAGTATTTT. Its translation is CASSVDRDTQYF.

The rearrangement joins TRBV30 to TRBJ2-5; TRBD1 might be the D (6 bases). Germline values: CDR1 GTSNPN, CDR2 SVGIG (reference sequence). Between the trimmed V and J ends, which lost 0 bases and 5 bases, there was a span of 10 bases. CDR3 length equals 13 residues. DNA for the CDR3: TGTGCCTGGAGTGTACAGGGTGCGGAGACCCAGTACTTC. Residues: CAWSVQGAETQYF.

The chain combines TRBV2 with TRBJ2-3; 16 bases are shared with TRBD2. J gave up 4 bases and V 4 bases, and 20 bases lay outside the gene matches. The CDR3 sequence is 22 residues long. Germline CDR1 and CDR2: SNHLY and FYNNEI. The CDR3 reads CASSGLHPGLAGGIGVADTQYF. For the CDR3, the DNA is TGTGCCAGCAGTGGCCTTCACCCGGGACTAGCGGGGGGGATTGGGGTCGCAGATACGCAGTATTTT.

CDR3 in amino acids: CASSLVEEVYYGYTF. CDR3 sequence (DNA): TGTGCCAGCAGCTTAGTGGAGGAGGTGTACTATGGCTACACCTTC. The chain combines TRBV7-9 with TRBJ1-2, with D unclear. The CDR3 is 15 residues long. The ends were cut back, 1 base at V and 3 bases at J, with 12 bases in the middle. Germline CDR1 is SEHNR and CDR2 is FQNEAQ (reference sequence).

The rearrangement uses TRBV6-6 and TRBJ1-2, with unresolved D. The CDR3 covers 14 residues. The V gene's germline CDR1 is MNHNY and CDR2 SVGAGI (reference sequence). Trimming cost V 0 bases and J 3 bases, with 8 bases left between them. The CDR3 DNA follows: TGTGCCAGCAGTTACTCGCCAGGCCACTATGGCTACACCTTC. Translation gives CASSYSPGHYGYTF.

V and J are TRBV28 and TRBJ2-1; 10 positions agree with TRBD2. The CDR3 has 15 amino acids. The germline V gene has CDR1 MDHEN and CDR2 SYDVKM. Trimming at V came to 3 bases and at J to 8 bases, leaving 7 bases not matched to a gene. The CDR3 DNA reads TGTGCCAGCAGTTTTCAGCGGGGGGGCGCGGATGAGCAGTTCTTC. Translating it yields CASSFQRGGADEQFF. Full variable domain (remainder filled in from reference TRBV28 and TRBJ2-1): DVKVTQSSRYLVKRTGEKVFLECVQDMDHENMFWYRQDPGLGLRLIYFSYDVKMKEKGDIPEGYSVSREKKERFSLILESASTNQTSMYLCASSFQRGGADEQFFGPGTRLTVL.

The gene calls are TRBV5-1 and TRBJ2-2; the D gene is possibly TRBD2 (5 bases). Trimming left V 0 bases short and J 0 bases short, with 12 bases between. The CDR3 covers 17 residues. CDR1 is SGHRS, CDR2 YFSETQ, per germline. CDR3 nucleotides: TGCGCCAGCAGCTTGGGCGGAGGCGGCGCGAACACCGGGGAGCTGTTTTTT. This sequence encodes CASSLGGGGANTGELFF.

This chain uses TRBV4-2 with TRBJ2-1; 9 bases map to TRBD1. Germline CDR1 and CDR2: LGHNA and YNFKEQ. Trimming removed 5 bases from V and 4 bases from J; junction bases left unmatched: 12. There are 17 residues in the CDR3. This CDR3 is CASSTPPGTGIYNEQFF. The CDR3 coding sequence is TGTGCCAGCAGCACTCCCCCCGGGACAGGGATTTACAATGAGCAGTTCTTC.

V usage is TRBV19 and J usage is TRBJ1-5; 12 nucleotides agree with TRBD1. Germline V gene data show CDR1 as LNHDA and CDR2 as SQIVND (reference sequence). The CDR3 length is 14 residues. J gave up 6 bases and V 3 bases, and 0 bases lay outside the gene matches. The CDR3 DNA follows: TGTGCCAGTAGTATGGGACAGGGGGCTCAGCCCCAGCATTTT. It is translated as CASSMGQGAQPQHF. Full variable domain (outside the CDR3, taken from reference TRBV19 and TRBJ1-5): DGGITQSPKYLFRKEGQNVTLSCEQNLNHDAMYWYRQDPGQGLRLIYYSQIVNDFQKGDIAEGYSVSREKKESFPLTVTSAQKNPTAFYLCASSMGQGAQPQHFGDGTRLSIL.

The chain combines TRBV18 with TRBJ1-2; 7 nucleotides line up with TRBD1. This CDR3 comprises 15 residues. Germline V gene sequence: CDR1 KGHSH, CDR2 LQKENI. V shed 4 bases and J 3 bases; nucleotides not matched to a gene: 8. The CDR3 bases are TGTGCCAGCTCACTCCGACAGGGTGTAGACTATGGCTACACCTTC. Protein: CASSLRQGVDYGYTF.

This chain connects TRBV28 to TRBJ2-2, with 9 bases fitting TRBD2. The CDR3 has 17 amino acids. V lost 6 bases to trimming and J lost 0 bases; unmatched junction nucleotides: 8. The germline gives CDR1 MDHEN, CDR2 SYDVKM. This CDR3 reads CASSPTPSGTNTGELFF. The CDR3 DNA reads TGTGCCAGCAGCCCTACCCCTAGCGGGACGAACACCGGGGAGCTGTTTTTT.

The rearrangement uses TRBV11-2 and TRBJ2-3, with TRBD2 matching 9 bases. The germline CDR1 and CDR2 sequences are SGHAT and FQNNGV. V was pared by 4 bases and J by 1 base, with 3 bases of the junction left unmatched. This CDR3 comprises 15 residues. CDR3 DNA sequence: TGTGCCAGCAGCTGGACTAGCGTAGGCACAGATACGCAGTATTTT. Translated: CASSWTSVGTDTQYF.

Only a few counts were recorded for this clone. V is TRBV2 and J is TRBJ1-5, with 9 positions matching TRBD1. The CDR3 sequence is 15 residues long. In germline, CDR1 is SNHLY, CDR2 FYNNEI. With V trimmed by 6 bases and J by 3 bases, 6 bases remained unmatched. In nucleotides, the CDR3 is TGTGCCAGCAGAGCCGGGACAGGGATCAATCAGCCCCAGCATTTT. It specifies CASRAGTGINQPQHF.